This T cell receptor beta chain was recovered during a study of cytomegalovirus exposure and HLA in healthy donors. The PCR used 60 Vbeta and 13 Jbeta primers. Sequenced by immunoSEQ multiplex PCR; TCRdb stores in-frame clones only, minus some. The table shows about 160,000 clones, with 60% to 80% occurring only once. CDR3 length: 15 residues. The germline CDR1 and CDR2 sequences are SGHAT and FQDESV (reference sequence). V trimming: 5 bases; J trimming: 7 bases; junction bases outside the gene matches: 7. V is TRBV11-1 and J is TRBJ1-6; 8 nucleotides line up with TRBD1. This sequence was found in a man aged 60-69 years in good health and CMV-seronegative. The sample was PBMCs. The CDR3 region is CASSPRGLGNSPLHF. The CDR3 DNA follows: TGTGCCAGCAGCCCCAGGGGGCTCGGGAATTCACCCCTCCACTTT.